The 13 T cell receptor beta chains in this list originate from one sample, sequenced in a study of blood T cell repertoires in COVID-19. Clones were read by immunoSEQ multiplex PCR, and TCRdb kept only the in-frame ones, dropping some. The table shows fewer than 250,000 clones, with roughly 86% occurring only once. Sequences were obtained from peripheral blood. The receptors originated from a woman between 40 and 55 years old with acute or convalescent COVID-19.

The J gene is TRBJ1-1, the V gene TRBV5-1; 10 bases map to TRBD1. V was clipped by 0 bases and J by 7 bases; unmatched bases: 3. Germline CDR1 SGHRS, CDR2 YFSETQ. The CDR3 consists of 14 residues. Here the CDR3 DNA reads TGCGCCAGCAGCTTGGAAGGGACAGGGGATGAAGCTTTCTTT. This sequence encodes CASSLEGTGDEAFF.

V and J are TRBV4-1 and TRBJ1-5; D not resolved. Germline V gene sequence: CDR1 MGHRA, CDR2 YSYEKL. V was pared by 0 bases and J by 3 bases, with 12 bases between. The CDR3 sequence is 16 residues long. The DNA of the CDR3 is TGCGCCAGCAGCCAAGAGTCTGGAGCCGCCAATCAGCCCCAGCATTTT. Translating gives CASSQESGAANQPQHF.

This clone was observed a handful of times. The chain recombines TRBV10-3 with TRBJ1-2; the D is unclear. The CDR3 totals 15 residues. Deletions cut 3 bases from V and 4 bases from J, with 15 bases between. CDR1 is ENHRY, CDR2 SYGVKD, per germline. Here the CDR3 reads CAISDPTREFYGYTF. The CDR3 DNA reads as TGTGCCATCAGTGACCCGACGCGGGAATTCTATGGCTACACCTTC.

This clone was recorded once. CDR3 DNA sequence: TGTGCCAGCAGAACCGGGACAGGGCGGGATGAGCAGTTCTTC. It is translated as CASRTGTGRDEQFF. J is TRBJ2-1 and V is TRBV6-5; TRBD1 matches at 9 bases. Germline assignment: CDR1 MNHEY and CDR2 SVGAGI. CDR3 length equals 14 residues. After removal of 6 bases from V and 8 bases from J, the junction contained 8 bases not matched to a gene.

V usage is TRBV30 and J usage is TRBJ1-3; the D gene is possibly TRBD1 (6 bases). Germline V gene data show CDR1 as GTSNPN and CDR2 as SVGIG (reference sequence). The CDR3 totals 15 residues. The V and J ends lost 2 bases and 3 bases respectively, with 14 bases between them. The CDR3 sequence is CAWSITGSSGNTIYF. Written as DNA, the CDR3 is TGTGCCTGGAGTATTACAGGGTCTAGTGGAAACACCATATATTTT.

This clone was seen a few times. The chain combines TRBV29-1 with TRBJ2-7; 8 nucleotides align to TRBD1. V trimming: 3 bases; J trimming: 7 bases; junction bases outside the gene matches: 8. Germline CDR1 is SQVTM and CDR2 is ANQGSEA. CDR3 length: 13 amino acids. The CDR3 DNA sequence: TGCAGCGTTGACAGTCAGGGGGCGGGGGAGCAGTACTTC. This codes for CSVDSQGAGEQYF.

The chain has TRBV10-3 and TRBJ2-2; TRBD1 matches 10 bases. This CDR3 is built from 16 residues. Germline V lookup: CDR1 ENHRY, CDR2 SYGVKD. J gave up 7 bases and V 3 bases, and 8 bases lay outside the gene matches. The DNA for the CDR3 is TGTGCCATCAGTGATGGACAGGGGGGAACGGACGGGGAGCTGTTTTTT. This encodes CAISDGQGGTDGELFF.

V is TRBV9 and J is TRBJ2-1, with TRBD2 matching over 8 bases. The ends lost 4 bases at V and 6 bases at J; junction bases unmatched: 12. Looked up from germline, CDR1 is SGDLS and CDR2 is YYNGEE. The CDR3 length is 16 residues. CDR3 sequence: CASSLKPAGVGNEQFF. The CDR3 region has the DNA TGTGCCAGCAGCCTCAAACCAGCGGGGGTGGGCAATGAGCAGTTCTTC.

This sequence joins TRBV19 and TRBJ1-1; no clear D. The V gene's germline CDR1 is LNHDA and CDR2 SQIVND (reference sequence). V lost 6 bases to trimming and J lost 2 bases, with 13 bases between them. This CDR3 has 14 amino acids. The CDR3 region has the DNA TGTGCCAGTAGCCGCACCGGTCTAAACACTGAAGCTTTCTTT. The encoded protein is CASSRTGLNTEAFF.

This chain joins TRBV10-3 and TRBJ2-4; 8 bases are shared with TRBD2. J gave up 0 bases and V 0 bases, and 10 bases lay outside the gene matches. The CDR3 is 19 amino acids. Germline loops: CDR1 ENHRY, CDR2 SYGVKD. Here the CDR3 reads CAISESNGAGVLAKNIQYF. DNA for the CDR3: TGTGCCATCAGTGAGTCGAATGGAGCGGGGGTCTTAGCCAAAAACATTCAGTACTTC.

This clone was recorded a few times. The chain joins TRBV3-1 (or the pseudogene TRBV3-2) to TRBJ1-2, with 10 bases that match TRBD1. The CDR3 contains 15 residues. V gave up 4 bases and J gave up 2 bases; unmatched junction bases: 4. From germline, CDR1 is LGHDT and CDR2 YNNKEL (reference sequence). The CDR3 DNA sequence: TGTGCCAGCAGCCGCGGGACAGGGGAGAACTATGGCTACACCTTC. Translated, it gives CASSRGTGENYGYTF.

This clone was recorded only once. The chain joins TRBV15 to TRBJ1-1; D might be TRBD1 (6 bases). Trimming shortened V by 2 bases and J by 4 bases, and 11 bases separated the two germline ends. Germline-derived CDR1 and CDR2 are LNHNV and YYDKDF (reference sequence). The CDR3 runs 14 residues. CDR3 protein: CATSRYRVGTEAFF. The CDR3 region has the DNA TGTGCCACCAGCAGATACAGGGTAGGCACTGAAGCTTTCTTT.

This chain uses TRBV5-1 with TRBJ1-3; a possible D gene is TRBD1 (6 bases). V shed 4 bases and J shed 2 bases, with 16 bases lying between them. The CDR3 runs 16 residues. Looked up from germline, CDR1 is SGHRS and CDR2 is YFSETQ. The chain's CDR3 is CASSLQTGLPGNTIYF. CDR3 nucleotides: TGCGCCAGCAGCCTCCAAACAGGGCTCCCTGGAAACACCATATATTTT.